This T cell receptor beta chain was obtained from a study of cytomegalovirus exposure and HLA in healthy donors. Regarding the study as a whole: Other equally common chains were less clonally expanded than HLA-associated TCR beta chains, a later analysis showed.

The PCR used 60 Vbeta and 13 Jbeta primers. Using immunoSEQ multiplex PCR, the repertoire was profiled, and TCRdb retains in-frame clones only, with some absent. The data contain roughly 130,000 clones, approximately 68% of them singletons. This clone has just one count. The antigen is not known. This TCR derives from a man aged 25 to 45 in good health and CMV-seropositive. The material sequenced was PBMCs.

The CDR3 region is CASSQAGGYAEQFF. Here the CDR3 DNA reads TGTGCCAGCAGCCAAGCGGGAGGATATGCTGAGCAGTTCTTC. The rearrangement joins TRBV4-2 to TRBJ2-1; 7 bases align to TRBD2. This CDR3 comprises 14 residues. Trimming at V came to 1 base and at J to 9 bases, leaving 6 bases not matched to a gene. CDR1 LGHNA and CDR2 YNFKEQ come from the germline V gene.